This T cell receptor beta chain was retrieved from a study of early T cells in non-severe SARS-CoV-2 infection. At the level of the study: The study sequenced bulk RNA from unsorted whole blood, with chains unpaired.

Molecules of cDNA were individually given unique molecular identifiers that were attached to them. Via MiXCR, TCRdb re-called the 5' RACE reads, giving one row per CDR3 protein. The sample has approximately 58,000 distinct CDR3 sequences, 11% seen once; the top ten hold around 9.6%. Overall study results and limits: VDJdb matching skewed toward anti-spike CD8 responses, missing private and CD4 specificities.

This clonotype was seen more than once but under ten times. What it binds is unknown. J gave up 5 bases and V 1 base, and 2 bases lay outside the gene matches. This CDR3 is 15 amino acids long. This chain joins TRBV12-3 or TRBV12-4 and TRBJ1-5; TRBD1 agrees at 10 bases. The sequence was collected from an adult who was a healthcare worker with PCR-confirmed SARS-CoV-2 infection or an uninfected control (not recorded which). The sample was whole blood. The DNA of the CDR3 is TGTGCCAGCAGTTTAGAGACAGGGGGCTATCAGCCCCAGCATTTT. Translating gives CASSLETGGYQPQHF.